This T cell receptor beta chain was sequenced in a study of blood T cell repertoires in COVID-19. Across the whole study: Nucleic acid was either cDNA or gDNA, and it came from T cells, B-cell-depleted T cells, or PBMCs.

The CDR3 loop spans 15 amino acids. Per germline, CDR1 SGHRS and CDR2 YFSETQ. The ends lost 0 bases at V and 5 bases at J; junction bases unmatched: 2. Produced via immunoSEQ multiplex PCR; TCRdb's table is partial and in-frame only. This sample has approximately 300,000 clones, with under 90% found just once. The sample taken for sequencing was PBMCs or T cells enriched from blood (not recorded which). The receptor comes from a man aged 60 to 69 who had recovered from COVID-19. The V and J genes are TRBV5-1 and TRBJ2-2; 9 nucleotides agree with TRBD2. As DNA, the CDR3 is TGCGCCAGCAGCTTGGGACTAGCGGCAACCGGGGAGCTGTTTTTT. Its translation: CASSLGLAATGELFF.